This TCR beta chain was identified during a study of T cells in Graves' hyperthyroidism and ophthalmopathy. Study-wide findings and caveats: A model of 13 V-J features distinguished ophthalmopathy from stable hyperthyroidism. In the blood, most expanded thyroid clonotypes above 0.001 appeared as well.

RNA transcripts were the template for amplifying TCR beta CDR3 regions. The HTBI primer set drove a first-round RT-PCR of the TCR CDR3. Each CDR3 protein is one row after TCRdb ran MiXCR on the multiplex PCR reads. The sample records around 600,000 distinct CDR3 sequences, 45% being singletons. Reasons for excluding patients were uncontrolled infection, other autoimmune disease, pregnancy or lactation. The diagnoses drew upon clinical symptoms, serum thyroxine and TRAb, thyroid ultrasound and orbital computed tomography. The ends lost 6 bases at V and 0 bases at J; junction bases unmatched: 3. The CDR3 contains 15 residues. Germline assignment: CDR1 ENHRY and CDR2 SYGVKD. As to this clonotype: Antigen: not known.

This sequence was found in an adult man with Graves' disease, either hyperthyroidism or ophthalmopathy (not recorded which). The sequenced sample was peripheral blood or thyroid tissue (not recorded which). The V and J genes are TRBV10-3 and TRBJ2-7; 12 bases align to TRBD2. The CDR3 protein is CAISSSGRDSYEQYF. CDR3 nucleotide sequence: TGTGCCATCAGCTCTAGCGGGAGGGACTCCTACGAGCAGTACTTC.